This T cell receptor (beta chain) was sequenced during a study of breast tumors, draining lymph nodes, adjacent tissues. TCRdb reanalysed the multiplex PCR reads using MiXCR and keeps one entry per CDR3 protein. Among more than 200,000 distinct CDR3 sequences listed, about 30% were seen once. J gave up 7 bases and V 5 bases, and 9 bases lay outside the gene matches. The CDR3 contains 15 residues. CDR1 is LNHNV and CDR2 is YYDKDF in the germline V gene (reference sequence). Notes on the study in general: Luminal-like breast cancer showed significantly greater tumor-nontumor repertoire similarity than basal-like breast cancer did. Tumor repertoires ranked between lymph nodes and nontumor tissue in diversity, with V and J gene preferences. Data only fit, rather than demonstrated, lymph node origin of most tumor T cells.

Samples came from axillary lymph nodes draining the breast cancer. In its sample, this clonotype is medium-sized. What it binds is unknown. The sequenced sample consisted of axillary lymph node tissue. The clonotype was recovered from a female donor with breast cancer. Some clones in this sample may be carry-over from other donors' samples. The chain uses TRBV15 and TRBJ1-5, with 9 positions matching TRBD1. CDR3 DNA sequence: TGTGCCACCAGCGATTCGGACAGGGGATACCAGCCCCAGCATTTT. It yields the protein CATSDSDRGYQPQHF.